One and the same sample provided the 2 T cell receptor beta chains below, sequenced in a study of CD4 T cells in relation to SARS-CoV-2 and coronaviruses. Before the COVID-19 pandemic, during about 2011-2019, CD4+ T cells were taken from unexposed donors. Isolation of CD4+ T cells took place after about 9 days in culture. Their recognized antigens are unknown. Clones were read by immunoSEQ multiplex PCR, and TCRdb kept only the in-frame ones, dropping some. The table shows some 20,000 clones, with around 80% occurring only once. Material: CD4+ T cells from PBMCs, cultured in vitro. The receptors here all came from a human donor in good health.

The J gene is TRBJ2-2, the V gene TRBV25-1; D ambiguous. There are 15 residues in the CDR3. V was clipped by 0 bases and J by 4 bases, with 9 bases between them. Germline CDR1 is MGHDK and CDR2 is SYGVNS. CDR3 residues: CASSEYNSFTGELFF. CDR3 nucleotides: TGTGCCAGCAGTGAATATAACAGTTTCACCGGGGAGCTGTTTTTT. The entire variable domain, with the rest obtained from reference TRBV25-1 and TRBJ2-2, is as follows: EADIYQTPRYLVIGTGKKITLECSQTMGHDKMYWYQQDPGMELHLIHYSYGVNSTEKGDLSSESTVSRIRTEHFPLTLESARPSHTSQYLCASSEYNSFTGELFFGEGSRLTVL.

The rearrangement uses TRBV19 and TRBJ1-4; possible D gene TRBD1, 6 bases. Germline values: CDR1 LNHDA, CDR2 SQIVND (reference sequence). This CDR3 region has 15 residues. Between the trimmed V and J ends, which lost 10 bases and 8 bases, there was a span of 23 bases. The CDR3 region is CATEQVGGRGEKLFF. The CDR3 DNA sequence: TGTGCCACTGAGCAGGTCGGGGGGCGCGGGGAAAAACTGTTTTTT.